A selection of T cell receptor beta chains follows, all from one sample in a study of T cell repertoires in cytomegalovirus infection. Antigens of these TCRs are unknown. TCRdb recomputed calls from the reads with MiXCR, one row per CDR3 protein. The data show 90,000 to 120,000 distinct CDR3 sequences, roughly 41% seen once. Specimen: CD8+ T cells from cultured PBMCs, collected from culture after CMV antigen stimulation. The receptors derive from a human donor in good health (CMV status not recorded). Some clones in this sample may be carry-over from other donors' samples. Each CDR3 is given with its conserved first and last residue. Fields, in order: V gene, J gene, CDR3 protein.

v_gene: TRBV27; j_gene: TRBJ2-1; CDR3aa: CASSSATGRGYNEQFF
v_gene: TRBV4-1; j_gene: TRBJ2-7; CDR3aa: CASSHGLQGTYEQYF
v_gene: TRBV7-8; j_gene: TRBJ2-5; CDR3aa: CASSRLAGTQETQYF
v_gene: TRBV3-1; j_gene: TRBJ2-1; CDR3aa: CASGWGGNEQFF
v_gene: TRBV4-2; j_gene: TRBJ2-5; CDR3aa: CASSQDGTREETQYF
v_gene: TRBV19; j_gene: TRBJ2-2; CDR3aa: CASSMAGAHTGELFF
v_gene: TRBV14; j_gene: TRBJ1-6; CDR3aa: CASSPMGLGVSPLHF
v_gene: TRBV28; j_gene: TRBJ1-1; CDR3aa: CASSLYRGGDTEAFF
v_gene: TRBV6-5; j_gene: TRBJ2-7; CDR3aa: CASSYAQGDYEQYF
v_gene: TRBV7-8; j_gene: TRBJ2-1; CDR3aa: CASSLDGRSYNEQFF
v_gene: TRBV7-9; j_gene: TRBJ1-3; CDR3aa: CASSLEGTVSGNTIYF
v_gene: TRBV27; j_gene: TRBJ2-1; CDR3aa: CASSTYPRGDEQFF
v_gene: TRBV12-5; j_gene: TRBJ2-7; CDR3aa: CASAWRGGSSYEQYF
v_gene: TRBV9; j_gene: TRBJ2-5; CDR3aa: CASSVEGGGLRETQYF
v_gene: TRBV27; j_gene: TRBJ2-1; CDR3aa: CASSPSSGGSNSYNEQFF